Shown below are 25 T cell receptor beta chains from a single sample sequenced in a study of blood T cells in healthy people across ages. Through a sample-barcoded 5' primer and a J-beta primer mix, a second PCR was run for roughly 7 to 12 cycles. TCRdb re-derived calls from the 5' RACE reads in MiXCR, one entry per CDR3 protein. The data show more than 650,000 distinct CDR3 sequences, with 22% seen just once and 22% held by the top ten. Material for sequencing was blood. The receptors were gathered from a man aged 65-85 years in good health.

This sequence joins TRBV7-9 and TRBJ2-2; D call uncertain. The V gene lost 5 bases and the J gene lost 4 bases, with 5 bases spanning the gap. CDR1 SEHNR and CDR2 FQNEAQ come from the germline V gene (reference sequence). The length of the CDR3 is 12 residues. The CDR3 region has the DNA TGTGCCAGCAGCCCTTTCACCGGGGAGCTGTTTTTT. Its protein is CASSPFTGELFF. Combining the CDR3 with reference TRBV7-9 and TRBJ2-2 gives the whole variable domain DTGVSQNPRHKITKRGQNVTFRCDPISEHNRLYWYRQTLGQGPEFLTYFQNEAQLEKSRLLSDRFSAERPKGSFSTLEIQRTEQGDSAMYLCASSPFTGELFFGEGSRLTVL.

The CDR3 protein is CASSLVTGGEDTQYF. The DNA for the CDR3 is TGCGCCAGCAGCTTAGTAACAGGGGGCGAAGATACGCAGTATTTT. The chain employs TRBV5-1 and TRBJ2-3, with 9 bases that match TRBD1. This CDR3 is 15 amino acids long. The germline CDR1 and CDR2 sequences are SGHRS and YFSETQ. J gave up 5 bases and V 2 bases, and 6 bases lay outside the gene matches.

The chain recombines TRBV4-1 with TRBJ1-4; D is unclear. The CDR3 is 16 amino acids. CDR1 is MGHRA and CDR2 is YSYEKL in the germline V gene. V was pared by 0 bases and J by 2 bases, with 10 bases between. The CDR3 sequence is CASSQDGLATNEKLFF. CDR3 sequence (DNA): TGCGCCAGCAGCCAAGATGGCCTGGCCACTAATGAAAAACTGTTTTTT.

This rearrangement joins TRBV3-1 to TRBJ2-1; 14 bases fit TRBD2. The germline CDR1 and CDR2 sequences are LGHDT and YNNKEL (reference sequence). The CDR3 spans 15 residues. The junction had 6 bases not matched to a gene; V was cut back by 4 bases and J by 10 bases. The CDR3, as DNA: TGTGCCAGCAGCCGGGGACTAGCGGGAGTCTGGGAGCAGTTCTTC. As protein: CASSRGLAGVWEQFF.

This chain connects TRBV10-2 to TRBJ2-5, with TRBD2 matching 10 bases. Matching the DNA end better, TRBJ2-1 makes the J call doubtful. Germline lookup yields CDR1 WSHSY and CDR2 SAAADI. This CDR3 has 11 residues. The DNA of the CDR3 is TGCACAGCGGGAGGGCATAGTGAGCAGTTCTTC. This translates into CTAGGHSEQFF.

This rearrangement joins TRBV7-9 to TRBJ2-5; TRBD1 matches 8 bases. The end of the DNA aligns better with TRBJ2-1, so the J call may be wrong. CDR1 is SEHNR, CDR2 FQNEAQ, per germline (reference sequence). The CDR3 consists of 13 residues. The CDR3 sequence: CASRPQGAQEQFF. The CDR3 bases are TGTGCCAGCAGACCGCAGGGGGCGCAGGAGCAGTTCTTC.

A few counts support this clonotype. The chain combines TRBV20-1 with TRBJ2-3; D might be TRBD2 (5 bases). V lost 6 bases and J 3 bases, leaving 16 bases between the germline ends. This CDR3 has 14 amino acids. Germline values: CDR1 DFQATT, CDR2 SNEGSKA (reference sequence). The CDR3 nucleotides are TGCAGTGCCCGGGAAGCCGCTCTAACAGATACGCAGTATTTT. Translated, it gives CSAREAALTDTQYF.

This clonotype was recorded a few times. The rearrangement joins TRBV2 to TRBJ1-2; perhaps TRBD1 as D (5 bases). There are 15 residues in the CDR3. Germline V gives CDR1 SNHLY, CDR2 FYNNEI. V was clipped by 5 bases and J by 0 bases, with 13 bases between them. The CDR3 loop reads CASSSQGLANYGYTF. In DNA form, the CDR3 reads TGTGCCAGCAGTAGTCAGGGTCTAGCTAACTATGGCTACACCTTC. Combining the CDR3 with reference TRBV2 and TRBJ1-2 gives the whole variable domain EPEVTQTPSHQVTQMGQEVILRCVPISNHLYFYWYRQILGQKVEFLVSFYNNEISEKSEIFDDQFSVERPDGSNFTLKIRSTKLEDSAMYFCASSSQGLANYGYTFGSGTRLTVV.

At least ten counts were recorded for this clonotype. This chain joins TRBV20-1 and TRBJ2-5; tentative D call: TRBD1 (5 bases). The V gene lost 6 bases and the J gene lost 0 bases, with 11 bases spanning the gap. CDR3 length: 13 amino acids. Looked up from germline, CDR1 is DFQATT and CDR2 is SNEGSKA (reference sequence). This chain's CDR3 is CSAGRGNQETQYF. DNA of the CDR3: TGCAGTGCGGGGCGAGGTAACCAAGAGACCCAGTACTTC.

This clonotype was picked up a small number of times. The chain joins TRBV11-3 to TRBJ2-3; the match to TRBD2 covers 8 bases. V dropped 5 bases and J dropped 3; count of bases not matched to a gene: 7. CDR3 length equals 15 residues. The V gene's germline CDR1 is SGHNT and CDR2 YENEEA. In DNA form, the CDR3 reads TGTGCCAGCAGCCCGGGGGGGCGCAATACAGATACGCAGTATTTT. Translated: CASSPGGRNTDTQYF.

The chain uses TRBV4-1 and TRBJ1-4; TRBD1 aligns across 9 bases. There are 16 residues in the CDR3. With V trimmed by 2 bases and J by 4 bases, 5 bases remained unmatched. The germline gives CDR1 MGHRA, CDR2 YSYEKL. CDR3 sequence: CASSQQQGALNEKLFF. CDR3 bases: TGCGCCAGCAGCCAACAACAGGGGGCGCTTAATGAAAAACTGTTTTTT.

This clonotype was counted between two and nine times. The gene calls are TRBV20-1 and TRBJ2-5; D is ambiguous. The J call may be faulty, since TRBJ2-1 better matches the DNA end. The CDR3 has 14 amino acids. Germline CDR1 DFQATT, CDR2 SNEGSKA (reference sequence). CDR3 loop: CSAMRLESYNEQFF. Written as DNA, the CDR3 is TGCAGTGCTATGAGGCTGGAGTCTTACAATGAGCAGTTCTTC.

The CDR3 spells CASRLRGAGNIQYF. Written as DNA, the CDR3 is TGTGCCAGCAGACTAAGGGGGGCGGGGAACATTCAGTACTTC. V and J are TRBV12-3 or TRBV12-4 and TRBJ2-4, with D perhaps given as TRBD1 or TRBD2 (6 bases each). The V gene lost 6 bases and the J gene lost 7 bases, with 16 bases spanning the gap. This CDR3 has 14 residues.

This clonotype was counted ten times or more. V usage is TRBV7-9 and J usage is TRBJ1-2; 8 bases are shared with TRBD1. V lost 5 bases, J lost 4 bases, and 6 bases stayed unmatched. Germline CDR1 is SEHNR and CDR2 is FQNEAQ (reference sequence). The CDR3 consists of 14 residues. As DNA, the CDR3 is TGTGCCAGCAGCCCAGAGACAGGGGCCTATGGCTACACCTTC. Translated: CASSPETGAYGYTF. Complete variable domain (other parts from reference TRBV7-9 and TRBJ1-2): DTGVSQNPRHKITKRGQNVTFRCDPISEHNRLYWYRQTLGQGPEFLTYFQNEAQLEKSRLLSDRFSAERPKGSFSTLEIQRTEQGDSAMYLCASSPETGAYGYTFGSGTRLTVV.

This clonotype was found a few times. The V gene is TRBV3-1, the J gene TRBJ2-7, with TRBD1 matching 7 bases. The CDR3 length is 15 residues. V gave up 3 bases and J gave up 1 base; unmatched junction bases: 6. Germline CDR1 LGHDT, CDR2 YNNKEL (reference sequence). The CDR3 is CASSQSKGASYEQYF. The CDR3 nucleotides read TGTGCCAGCAGCCAGAGTAAGGGGGCGTCCTACGAGCAGTACTTC.

This clonotype showed up just a few times. The chain uses TRBV6-5 and TRBJ1-2; D unresolved. V was pared by 6 bases and J by 5 bases, with 13 bases between. The CDR3 consists of 13 residues. Germline V lookup: CDR1 MNHEY, CDR2 SVGAGI. CDR3 coding DNA: TGTGCCAGCAGCTCCGACACTATATATGGCTACACCTTC. It specifies CASSSDTIYGYTF.

This clonotype was observed many times. The chain couples TRBV5-5 to TRBJ2-4; 7 positions match TRBD2. With V trimmed by 3 bases and J by 5 bases, 8 bases remained unmatched. The CDR3 is 15 amino acids. Per germline, CDR1 SGHKS and CDR2 YYEKEE (reference sequence). The CDR3 DNA reads as TGTGCCAGCAGCTCTGGGGGGGGATCGGAAAACATTCAGTACTTC. Translation: CASSSGGGSENIQYF.

The CDR3 DNA reads as TGTGCCAGCAGCTTAGGGGACACCGAGCAGTTCTTC. Protein product: CASSLGDTEQFF. This chain joins TRBV11-2 and TRBJ2-1; TRBD1 is a possible D gene (6 bases). The germline V gene encodes CDR1 SGHAT and CDR2 FQNNGV. V lost 1 base and J lost 10, with 8 bases in between. The CDR3 contains 12 residues. The whole variable domain, remainder taken from reference TRBV11-2 and TRBJ2-1, is EAGVAQSPRYKIIEKRQSVAFWCNPISGHATLYWYQQILGQGPKLLIQFQNNGVVDDSQLPKDRFSAERLKGVDSTLKIQPAKLEDSAVYLCASSLGDTEQFFGPGTRLTVL.

This clonotype was observed once. Germline and junction disagree at one end, which may indicate a read error. The CDR3: CATSDLPGQGLVKQEAQYF. The CDR3 nucleotides are TGTGCCACCAGTGATTTGCCGGGACAGGGCCTGGTTAAACAAGAGGCCCAGTACTTC. The chain has TRBV24-1 and TRBJ2-5; 9 bases match TRBD1. This CDR3 region has 19 residues. Germline V gene lookup returns CDR1 KGHDR and CDR2 SFDVKD.

V and J are TRBV13 and TRBJ2-2, with TRBD2 identical over 7 bases. Losses at the gene ends were 4 bases for V and 4 bases for J; bases not matched to a gene: 9. This CDR3 region has 16 residues. Germline V gene lookup returns CDR1 PRHDT and CDR2 FYEKMQ (reference sequence). The CDR3 region is CASSWVKRDGTGELFF. The CDR3 coding sequence is TGTGCCAGCAGCTGGGTTAAGCGGGATGGCACCGGGGAGCTGTTTTTT.

This clonotype was seen a few times. The CDR3: CASSDQGSGYTF. The CDR3 region has the DNA TGCGCCAGCAGTGACCAGGGCAGCGGCTACACCTTC. The J gene is TRBJ1-2, the V gene TRBV10-2; a possible D gene is TRBD1 (5 bases). CDR1 is WSHSY, CDR2 SAAADI, per germline. This CDR3 has 12 amino acids. Trimming stripped 3 bases from V and 8 bases from J, with 10 bases between.

This clonotype was observed a few times. This chain links TRBV20-1 with TRBJ1-2, with D perhaps matching TRBD1 (5 bases). V was cut by 0 bases and J by 5 bases, with 13 bases left in between. The CDR3 contains 14 residues. Germline V CDR1 and CDR2: DFQATT, SNEGSKA (reference sequence). The CDR3 reads CSARDGGPGYGYTF. In nucleotides, the CDR3 is TGCAGTGCTAGAGATGGAGGCCCAGGGTATGGCTACACCTTC.

The chain combines TRBV28 with TRBJ2-6; the D gene is possibly TRBD2 (5 bases). The CDR3 is 17 amino acids. The V and J ends lost 4 bases and 2 bases respectively, with 15 bases between them. Germline CDR1 and CDR2: MDHEN and SYDVKM. CDR3 amino acids: CASSYGRGRAGANVLTF. The CDR3 bases are TGTGCCAGCAGTTATGGACGGGGAAGAGCTGGGGCCAACGTCCTGACTTTC.

The rearrangement joins TRBV14 to TRBJ1-4; D is ambiguous. Between the trimmed V and J ends, which lost 0 bases and 10 bases, there was a span of 12 bases. The CDR3 is made up of 14 amino acids. Germline loops: CDR1 SGHDN, CDR2 FVKESK. As DNA, the CDR3 is TGTGCCAGCAGCCAAGATCTGAGGGCCGGAAAACTGTTTTTT. Encoded protein: CASSQDLRAGKLFF.

This clonotype was seen a few times. V usage is TRBV20-1 and J usage is TRBJ1-4; D might be TRBD1 (5 bases). Germline V CDR1 and CDR2: DFQATT, SNEGSKA (reference sequence). V dropped 3 bases and J dropped 8 bases, with 16 bases sitting between them. The CDR3 length is 14 residues. CDR3 in amino acids: CSARAGTPQEKLFF. For the CDR3, the DNA is TGCAGTGCTAGGGCCGGGACGCCGCAGGAAAAACTGTTTTTT.